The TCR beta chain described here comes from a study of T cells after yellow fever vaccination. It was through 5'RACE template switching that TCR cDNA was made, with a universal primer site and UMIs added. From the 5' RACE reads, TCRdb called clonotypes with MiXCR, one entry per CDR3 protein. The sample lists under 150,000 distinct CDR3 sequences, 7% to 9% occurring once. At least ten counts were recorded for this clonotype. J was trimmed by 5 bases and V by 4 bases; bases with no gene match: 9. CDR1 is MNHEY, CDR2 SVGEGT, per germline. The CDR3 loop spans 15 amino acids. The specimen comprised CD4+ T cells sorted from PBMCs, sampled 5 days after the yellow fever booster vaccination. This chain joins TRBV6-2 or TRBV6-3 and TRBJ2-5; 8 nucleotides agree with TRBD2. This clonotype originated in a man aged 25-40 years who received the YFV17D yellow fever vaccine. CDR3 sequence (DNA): TGTGCCAGCAGTTCTACTAGCGGAGGCTGGGAGACCCAGTACTTC. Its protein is CASSSTSGGWETQYF.